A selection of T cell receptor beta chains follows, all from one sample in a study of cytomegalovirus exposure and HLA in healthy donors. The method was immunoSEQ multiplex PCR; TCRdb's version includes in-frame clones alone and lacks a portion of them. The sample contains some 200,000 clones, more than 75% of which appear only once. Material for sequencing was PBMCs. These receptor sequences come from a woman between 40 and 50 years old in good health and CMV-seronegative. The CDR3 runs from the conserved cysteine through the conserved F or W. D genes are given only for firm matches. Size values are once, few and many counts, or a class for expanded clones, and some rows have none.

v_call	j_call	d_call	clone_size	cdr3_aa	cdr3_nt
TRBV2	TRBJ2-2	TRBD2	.	CASSEYPGGNEAGELFF	TGTGCCAGCAGTGAATACCCGGGGGGGAATGAGGCCGGGGAGCTGTTTTTT
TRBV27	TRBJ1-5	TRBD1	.	CASSLWGTGANQPQHF	TGTGCCAGCAGTTTATGGGGGACAGGTGCTAATCAGCCCCAGCATTTT
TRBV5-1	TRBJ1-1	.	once	CASSSRIEYTEAFF	TGCGCCAGCAGCTCCCGCATAGAATACACTGAAGCTTTCTTT
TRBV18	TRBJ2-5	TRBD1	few	CASSPPDRVETQYF	TGTGCCAGCTCACCGCCGGACAGGGTAGAGACCCAGTACTTC
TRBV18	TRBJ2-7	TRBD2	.	CASSPNPGTTWDEQYF	TGTGCCAGCTCACCTAACCCCGGGACTACCTGGGACGAGCAGTACTTC
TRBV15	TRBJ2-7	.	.	CATSRARQGSYEQYF	TGTGCCACCAGCAGGGCGCGGCAGGGATCCTACGAGCAGTACTTC
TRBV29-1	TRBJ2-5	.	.	CSARKESETQYF	TGCAGCGCTAGGAAGGAGTCGGAGACCCAGTACTTC
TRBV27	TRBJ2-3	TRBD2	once	CASSFSSGVTDTQYF	TGTGCCAGCAGTTTCTCGAGCGGGGTCACAGATACGCAGTATTTT
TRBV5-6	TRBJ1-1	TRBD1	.	CASSSLGQGNTEAFF	TGTGCCAGCAGCTCCCTGGGACAGGGCAACACTGAAGCTTTCTTT
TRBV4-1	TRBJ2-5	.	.	CASSQKSPKETQYF	TGCGCCAGCAGCCAAAAGAGTCCAAAAGAGACCCAGTACTTC
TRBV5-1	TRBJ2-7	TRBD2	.	CASCPTSGSYEQYF	TGCGCCAGCTGCCCAACTAGCGGGTCTTACGAGCAGTACTTC
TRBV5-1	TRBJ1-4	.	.	CASSPSTATNEKLFF	TGCGCCAGCAGCCCTTCTACCGCAACTAATGAAAAACTGTTTTTT
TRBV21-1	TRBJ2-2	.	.	CASSKASEAGELFF	TGTGCCAGCAGCAAAGCTTCAGAGGCCGGGGAGCTGTTTTTT
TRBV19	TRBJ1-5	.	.	CASSIQGTGSNQPQHF	TGTGCCAGTAGTATCCAGGGAACAGGCAGCAATCAGCCCCAGCATTTT
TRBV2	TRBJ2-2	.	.	CASRTTNTGELFF	TGTGCCAGCCGGACTACCAACACCGGGGAGCTGTTTTTT
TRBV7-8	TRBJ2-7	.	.	CASSPPTGEQYF	TGTGCCAGCAGCCCGCCAACGGGGGAGCAGTACTTC
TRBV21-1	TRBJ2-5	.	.	CASSLDKPGGLQGEQYF	TGTGCCAGCAGCCTAGATAAACCCGGGGGCCTTCAGGGGGAGCAGTACTTC
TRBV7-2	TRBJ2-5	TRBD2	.	CASSLGVVAGVPETQYF	TGTGCCAGCAGCTTAGGTGTCGTAGCGGGAGTACCTGAGACCCAGTACTTC
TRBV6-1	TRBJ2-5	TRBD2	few	CASSPTGGQETQYF	TGTGCCAGCAGTCCTACCGGGGGGCAAGAGACCCAGTACTTC
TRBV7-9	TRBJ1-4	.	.	CASSYHREKNEKLFF	TGTGCCAGCAGCTATCACAGGGAAAAGAATGAAAAACTGTTTTTT
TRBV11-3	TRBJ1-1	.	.	CASSLGLANTEAFF	TGTGCCAGCAGCTTAGGTCTAGCGAACACTGAAGCTTTCTTT
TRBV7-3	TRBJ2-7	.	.	CASSPTGRREEEQYF	TGTGCCAGCAGCCCCACCGGTCGCCGGGAAGAAGAGCAGTACTTC
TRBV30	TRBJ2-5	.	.	CAWSVPGGQETQYF	TGTGCCTGGAGTGTACCCGGGGGTCAAGAGACCCAGTACTTC
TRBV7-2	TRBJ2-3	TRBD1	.	CASSTWTGVTDTQYF	TGTGCCAGCAGCACTTGGACAGGGGTCACAGATACGCAGTATTTT
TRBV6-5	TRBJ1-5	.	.	CASRSRVSQPQHF	TGTGCCAGCAGGTCGAGGGTTTCCCAGCCCCAGCATTTT
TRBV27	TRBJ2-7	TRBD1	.	CASSFPTAGGHEQYF	TGTGCCAGCAGTTTCCCCACCGCAGGGGGCCACGAGCAGTACTTC
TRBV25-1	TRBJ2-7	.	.	CASSREGRGDEQYF	TGTGCCAGCAGTCGCGAGGGCAGGGGCGACGAGCAGTACTTC
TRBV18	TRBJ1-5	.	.	CASSLGVAGNSNQPQHF	TGTGCCAGCTCACTTGGCGTCGCGGGGAATAGCAATCAGCCCCAGCATTTT
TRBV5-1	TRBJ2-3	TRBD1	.	CASSIFKGATDTQYF	TGCGCCAGCAGCATTTTTAAGGGGGCAACAGATACGCAGTATTTT
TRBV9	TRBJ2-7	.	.	CASSVGPAGHYEQYF	TGTGCCAGCAGCGTAGGTCCAGCGGGCCACTACGAGCAGTACTTC
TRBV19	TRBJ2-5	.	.	CASSMIGGPQETQYF	TGTGCCAGTAGTATGATCGGGGGACCTCAAGAGACCCAGTACTTC
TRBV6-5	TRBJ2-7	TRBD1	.	CASGPTGAYEQYF	TGTGCCAGCGGTCCGACAGGGGCCTACGAGCAGTACTTC
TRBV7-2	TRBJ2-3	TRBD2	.	CASSQSLAGIGDTQYF	TGTGCCAGCAGCCAGTCTCTAGCGGGTATCGGGGATACGCAGTATTTT
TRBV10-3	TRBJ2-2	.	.	CAISGQATGELFF	TGTGCCATCAGTGGACAGGCGACCGGGGAGCTGTTTTTT
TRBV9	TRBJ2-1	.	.	CASSVATAGQGFAEQFF	TGTGCCAGCAGCGTAGCTACAGCGGGCCAAGGTTTCGCTGAGCAGTTCTTC
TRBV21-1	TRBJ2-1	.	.	CASSKARTSSYNEQFF	TGTGCCAGCAGCAAAGCGCGTACTAGCTCCTACAATGAGCAGTTCTTC
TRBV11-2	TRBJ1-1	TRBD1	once	CASSLMTGDHGAFF	TGTGCCAGCAGCTTGATGACAGGGGATCACGGGGCTTTCTTT
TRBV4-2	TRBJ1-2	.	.	CASSQEGAGLSGGYTF	TGTGCCAGCAGCCAAGAGGGGGCAGGGTTGTCGGGTGGCTACACCTTC
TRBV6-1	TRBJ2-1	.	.	CASRIPLQYNEQFF	TGTGCCAGCAGGATACCACTACAATACAATGAGCAGTTCTTC
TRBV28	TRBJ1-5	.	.	CASSLFRGGNQPQHF	TGTGCCAGCAGTTTATTCAGGGGTGGCAATCAGCCCCAGCATTTT
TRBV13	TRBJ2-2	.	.	CASSTGNPGELFF	TGTGCCAGCAGCACAGGGAACCCCGGGGAGCTGTTTTTT
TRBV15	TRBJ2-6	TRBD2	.	CATSRGGSIVGANVLTF	TGTGCCACCAGCAGGGGGGGGTCGATCGTCGGGGCCAACGTCCTGACTTTC
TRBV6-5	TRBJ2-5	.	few	CASSPGAGVWETQYF	TGTGCCAGCAGTCCTGGGGCAGGGGTGTGGGAGACCCAGTACTTC